Listed here are 7 T cell receptor beta chains from one sample, sequenced in a study of cytomegalovirus exposure and HLA in healthy donors. Primers: 60 Vbeta forward and 13 Jbeta reverse. Some clones are missing from TCRdb's copy, which holds only in-frame ones; the method was immunoSEQ multiplex PCR. The table lists some 150,000 clones, more than 75% of them singletons. Sequences were obtained from PBMCs. These receptor sequences come from a woman aged 25 to 39 in good health and CMV-seronegative.

The genes are TRBV7-9 and TRBJ2-5; D not resolved. The germline V gene has CDR1 SEHNR and CDR2 FQNEAQ (reference sequence). The V end lost 5 bases, the J end lost 5 bases, and 6 bases lay between the germline ends. CDR3 size: 11 residues. CDR3 loop: CASSPSETQYF. CDR3 coding DNA: TGTGCCAGCAGCCCCTCGGAGACCCAGTACTTC.

This chain connects TRBV5-1 to TRBJ2-6; weak D call: TRBD1 (5 bases). Trimming took off 7 bases at V and 8 bases at J, with 16 bases between the two ends. This CDR3 contains 14 residues. Per germline, CDR1 SGHRS and CDR2 YFSETQ. CDR3 in amino acids: CASGALVGPNVLTF. CDR3 bases: TGCGCCAGCGGGGCACTTGTAGGGCCCAACGTCCTGACTTTC. The full variable domain, its missing parts supplied by reference TRBV5-1 and TRBJ2-6, is KAGVTQTPRYLIKTRGQQVTLSCSPISGHRSVSWYQQTPGQGLQFLFEYFSETQRNKGNFPGRFSGRQFSNSRSEMNVSTLELGDSALYLCASGALVGPNVLTFGAGSRLTVL.

The rearrangement uses TRBV9 and TRBJ1-5, with 7 nucleotides matching TRBD1. Trimming removed 3 bases from V and 7 bases from J; junction bases left unmatched: 7. The germline V gene has CDR1 SGDLS and CDR2 YYNGEE. The CDR3 sequence is 14 residues long. The CDR3 coding sequence is TGTGCCAGCAGCGCAGACAGGGCAGGGCAGCCCCAGCATTTT. Its translation is CASSADRAGQPQHF.

A few counts support this clone. The chain carries TRBV6-1 and TRBJ1-4; D unclear. Germline values: CDR1 MNHNS, CDR2 SASEGT. V was cut by 2 bases and J by 8 bases, with 12 bases left in between. CDR3 length: 14 amino acids. CDR3 sequence: CASSERGLGEKLFF. As DNA, the CDR3 is TGTGCCAGCAGTGAACGAGGGTTGGGCGAAAAACTGTTTTTT.

The V call is TRBV18, the J call TRBJ2-1; 8 bases match TRBD1. CDR1 and CDR2 from the germline V gene are KGHSH and LQKENI. The V gene end was trimmed by 8 bases and the J gene end by 5 bases; junction bases not matched to a gene: 8. CDR3 length: 14 residues. CDR3 DNA: TGTGCCAGCCGTAGAACAGGGGGAGACAATGAGCAGTTCTTC. This encodes CASRRTGGDNEQFF.

The rearrangement uses TRBV5-1 and TRBJ2-5, with D maybe TRBD2 (5 bases). Germline V CDR1 and CDR2: SGHRS, YFSETQ. The V end lost 3 bases, the J end lost 1 base, and 16 bases lay between the germline ends. The CDR3 is made up of 16 amino acids. Here the CDR3 reads CASSSRERRLQETQYF. CDR3 nucleotides: TGCGCCAGCAGCTCAAGGGAGCGCCGCCTCCAAGAGACCCAGTACTTC. The entire variable domain, with the rest obtained from reference TRBV5-1 and TRBJ2-5, is as follows: KAGVTQTPRYLIKTRGQQVTLSCSPISGHRSVSWYQQTPGQGLQFLFEYFSETQRNKGNFPGRFSGRQFSNSRSEMNVSTLELGDSALYLCASSSRERRLQETQYFGPGTRLLVL.

The chain joins TRBV7-9 to TRBJ1-2, with TRBD1 identical over 9 bases. V trimming: 3 bases; J trimming: 2 bases; junction bases outside the gene matches: 4. CDR3 length equals 15 residues. Germline V gives CDR1 SEHNR, CDR2 FQNEAQ (reference sequence). CDR3 sequence (DNA): TGTGCCAGCAGCTTCGGACAGGGGAAGAACTATGGCTACACCTTC. The encoded protein is CASSFGQGKNYGYTF.